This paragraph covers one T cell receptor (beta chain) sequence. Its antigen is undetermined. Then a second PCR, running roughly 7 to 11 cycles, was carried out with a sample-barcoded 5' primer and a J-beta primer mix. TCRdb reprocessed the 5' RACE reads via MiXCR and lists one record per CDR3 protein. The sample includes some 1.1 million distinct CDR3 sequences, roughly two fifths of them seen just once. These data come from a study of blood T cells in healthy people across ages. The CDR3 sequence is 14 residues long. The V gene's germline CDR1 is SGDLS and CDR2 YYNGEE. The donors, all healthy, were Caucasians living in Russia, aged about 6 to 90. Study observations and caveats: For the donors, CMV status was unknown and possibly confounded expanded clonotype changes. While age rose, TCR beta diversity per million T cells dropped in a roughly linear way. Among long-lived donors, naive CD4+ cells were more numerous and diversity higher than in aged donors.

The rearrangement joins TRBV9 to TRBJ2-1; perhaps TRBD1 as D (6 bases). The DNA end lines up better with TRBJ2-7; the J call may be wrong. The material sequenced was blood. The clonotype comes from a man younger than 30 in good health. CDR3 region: CASSGGQTYNEQYF. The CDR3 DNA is TGTGCCAGCAGCGGTGGACAGACCTACAATGAGCAGTACTTC.